This entry describes one T cell receptor (beta chain). Using immunoSEQ multiplex PCR, the repertoire was profiled, and TCRdb retains in-frame clones only, with some absent. The data contain 84,000 or so clones, around 84% of them singletons. This entry is derived from a study of control samples from healthy donors and cancer patients. V was trimmed by 6 bases and J by 3 bases, leaving 12 bases between them. Per germline, CDR1 SQVTM and CDR2 ANQGSEA. This CDR3 is built from 12 residues. Sequenced input: PBMCs. This receptor was obtained from a man in his sixties with head and neck cancer. The chain recombines TRBV29-1 with TRBJ2-7; no reliable D call. CDR3 residues: CSVALGFYEQYF. The DNA of the CDR3 is TGCAGCGTGGCCCTGGGGTTCTACGAGCAGTACTTC.